One sample yielded the 2 T cell receptor beta chains listed below, sequenced in a study of T-cell reconstitution after alpha-beta-depleted transplantation in children. Unique molecular identifiers were used to barcode this TCRbeta library. TCRdb independently ran MiXCR on the PCR reads; one entry per CDR3 protein. The table records under 140,000 distinct CDR3 sequences, around a tenth of them present only once. Here the sequenced sample was PBMCs from the stem cell graft donor, taken from the stem cell graft. The origin of the receptors is a human donor who donated a stem cell graft to a child with acute lymphoblastic leukemia.

This clonotype has a count of ten or more. This chain connects TRBV5-1 to TRBJ1-6; weak D call: TRBD1 (6 bases). The CDR3 contains 13 residues. Trimming pared 5 bases from V and 9 bases from J, leaving 12 bases between. CDR1 and CDR2 (germline): SGHRS, YFSETQ. In DNA form, the CDR3 reads TGCGCCAGCAGAATACAGGGAGGTTCACCCCTCCACTTT. Its protein is CASRIQGGSPLHF. The whole variable domain, remainder taken from reference TRBV5-1 and TRBJ1-6, is KAGVTQTPRYLIKTRGQQVTLSCSPISGHRSVSWYQQTPGQGLQFLFEYFSETQRNKGNFPGRFSGRQFSNSRSEMNVSTLELGDSALYLCASRIQGGSPLHFGNGTRLTVT.

This clonotype was seen ten or more times. V gene TRBV12-3 or TRBV12-4 combines with J gene TRBJ2-1; 13 bases map to TRBD2. V dropped 6 bases and J dropped 15; count of bases not matched to a gene: 8. This CDR3 has 13 residues. The DNA of the CDR3 is TGTGCCAGCAGCCAACAACTAGCGGGGGGGCCGTTCTTC. This codes for CASSQQLAGGPFF.